This entry is about one TCR beta chain. Its target is unknown. The record originates from a study of shared clonotypes between healthy human individuals. Study-level background: Each donor's CD4 naive and CD4 memory cells filled three plates apiece, CD8 naive two, and CD8 memory one.

Method: immunoSEQ multiplex PCR; TCRdb's copy keeps in-frame clones and lacks some. This repertoire shows some 2.1 million clones, just under 95% found once; its top ten account for about 1.7%. Overall study findings and caveats: Non-shared clonotypes were found to have lower generation probabilities than the clonotypes that were shared by all four of the sorted-subset donors. Rarefaction revealed incomplete sorted-subset sequencing despite large depth. Sampling used blood alone; tissue repertoires probably differ.

Selected positively for CCR7 and CD45RO-negative, naive CD8 cells excluded terminally differentiated effector memory CD45RA+ cells. This TCR came from a young man in good health. Some clones in this sample may be carry-over from other donors' samples. The sequencing input was naive CD8+ T cells from PBMCs.

The CDR3 loop is CASSEARLAGVETQYF. Here the CDR3 DNA reads TGTGCCAGCAGTGAAGCCAGACTAGCGGGGGTGGAGACCCAGTACTTC. This chain joins TRBV2 and TRBJ2-5, with 12 bases fitting TRBD2. CDR3 length: 16 amino acids. Germline V lookup: CDR1 SNHLY, CDR2 FYNNEI. V was pared by 0 bases and J by 5 bases, with 4 bases of the junction left unmatched.